This T cell receptor (beta chain) was documented in a study of blood T cell repertoires in COVID-19. Study-level information: COVID-19 samples from acute and convalescent phases originated in the United States, Italy and Spain. PBMCs, B-cell-depleted T cells, or T cells provided the cDNA or gDNA that made up the material.

How the authors handled the data: Amplified reference gene primers provided the basis for estimating nucleated cell counts. The protocol was immunoSEQ multiplex PCR, while the TCRdb copy is restricted to in-frame clones and leaves out a portion. That table gives V, J and clone size, and the DNA gave D and trimming. This table holds some 150,000 clones, around four fifths found once. The CDR3 has 14 residues. V lost 3 bases to trimming and J lost 5 bases, with 14 bases between them. Per germline, CDR1 MNHEY and CDR2 SVGAGI. The V call is TRBV6-5, the J call TRBJ2-7; D is possibly TRBD2 (6 bases). Sequenced input: peripheral blood. The clonotype was recovered from a man in his forties who had recovered from COVID-19. In DNA form, the CDR3 reads TGTGCCAGCAGTTATCCGGGGAGGTTAGACGAGCAGTACTTC. Residues: CASSYPGRLDEQYF.